This T cell receptor (beta chain) was recovered during a study of blood T cell repertoires in COVID-19. Clones were sequenced by immunoSEQ multiplex PCR, and TCRdb holds only the in-frame ones, with some missing. The data hold approximately 160,000 clones, with more than 85% observed a single time. Sequenced sample: peripheral blood. This clonotype was obtained from a man aged 45 to 65 with acute or convalescent COVID-19.

The CDR3 here is CASTGVRLERDRYEQYF. The CDR3 nucleotides read TGTGCCAGCACCGGGGTACGACTAGAGCGGGATCGGTACGAGCAGTACTTC. The chain couples TRBV7-2 to TRBJ2-7; the match to TRBD2 covers 7 bases. The CDR3 sequence is 17 residues long. V lost 7 bases and J lost 4; bases outside the gene matches: 19. Per germline, CDR1 SGHTA and CDR2 FQGNSA.